These 28 T cell receptor beta chains share one sample of origin, sequenced in a study of blood T cells in healthy people across ages. Next came a second PCR, run for roughly 6 to 11 cycles, which used a sample-barcoded 5' primer along with a J-beta primer mix. TCRdb independently ran MiXCR on the 5' RACE reads; one entry per CDR3 protein. The table lists about a million distinct CDR3 sequences, approximately 49% of them singletons. Sequencing was done on a sample of blood. Receptors were obtained from a young man in good health.

The V and J genes are TRBV20-1 and TRBJ1-1, with D possibly being TRBD1 (5 bases). Looked up from germline, CDR1 is DFQATT and CDR2 is SNEGSKA (reference sequence). Trimming removed 0 bases at V and 5 bases at J, with 16 bases between. There are 15 residues in the CDR3. CDR3 coding DNA: TGCAGTGCTAGAGATCCGGCGGCCGGGGGGACTGAAGCTTTCTTT. Translation gives CSARDPAAGGTEAFF.

For this clonotype: At one end, the junction sequence differs from germline, possibly due to a read error. The J gene is TRBJ2-7, the V gene TRBV7-2, with D tentatively TRBD1 or TRBD2 (5 bases each). The V gene's germline CDR1 is SGHTA and CDR2 FQGNSA. The CDR3 sequence is 15 residues long. CDR3 DNA: TGTGCCAGCGGCTTAGCGCAAGGGGCCTTGGCCGAGCAGTACTTC. It encodes CASGLAQGALAEQYF.

In this sample, this clonotype turned up a few times. This chain joins TRBV10-3 and TRBJ2-3; 7 nucleotides match TRBD1. The V gene end was trimmed by 3 bases and the J gene end by 4 bases; junction bases not matched to a gene: 7. The CDR3 consists of 15 residues. In germline, CDR1 is ENHRY, CDR2 SYGVKD. In DNA, the CDR3 is TGTGCCATCAGTGATGACACAGGGGTGGCAGATACGCAGTATTTT. It is translated as CAISDDTGVADTQYF.

This chain joins TRBV20-1 and TRBJ2-5; 7 bases fit TRBD2. Unmatched junction bases numbered 18, after V lost 6 bases and J lost 11 bases. Germline V gene data show CDR1 as DFQATT and CDR2 as SNEGSKA (reference sequence). The CDR3 totals 14 residues. The CDR3 spells CSAKPGGTTTEQYF. The CDR3 nucleotides read TGCAGTGCAAAACCCGGTGGGACTACTACTGAGCAGTACTTC.

This rearrangement joins TRBV28 to TRBJ2-3, with 7 bases identical to TRBD1. This CDR3 contains 13 residues. Germline V CDR1 and CDR2: MDHEN, SYDVKM. Trimming removed 5 bases from V and 6 bases from J; junction bases left unmatched: 5. This CDR3 is CASSKGARDTQYF. Here the CDR3 DNA reads TGTGCCAGCAGTAAGGGGGCAAGGGATACGCAGTATTTT. Drawing the rest from reference TRBV28 and TRBJ2-3, the complete variable domain is DVKVTQSSRYLVKRTGEKVFLECVQDMDHENMFWYRQDPGLGLRLIYFSYDVKMKEKGDIPEGYSVSREKKERFSLILESASTNQTSMYLCASSKGARDTQYFGPGTRLTVL.

The chain employs TRBV7-2 and TRBJ2-1, with D perhaps matching TRBD1 (5 bases). The V and J ends lost 8 bases and 3 bases respectively, with 11 bases between them. The CDR3 length is 13 residues. CDR1 is SGHTA and CDR2 is FQGNSA in the germline V gene. DNA of the CDR3: TGTGCCAGCCAGTGGGGCTTCTACAATGAGCAGTTCTTC. This gives the protein CASQWGFYNEQFF.

This clonotype has just a few counts. V is TRBV2 and J is TRBJ1-6; D call uncertain. CDR1 is SNHLY, CDR2 FYNNEI, per germline. The CDR3 extends over 14 amino acids. V was pared by 6 bases and J by 10 bases, with 16 bases between. The CDR3 coding sequence is TGTGCCAGCAGCAACGGTACACCGAACTCACCCCTCCACTTT. Its translation: CASSNGTPNSPLHF.

V gene TRBV29-1 combines with J gene TRBJ2-7, with a weak D call TRBD2 (5 bases). This CDR3 comprises 12 residues. CDR1 and CDR2 (germline): SQVTM, ANQGSEA. Trimming stripped 4 bases from V and 5 bases from J, with 12 bases between. CDR3 sequence: CSVAGVAHEQYF. DNA for the CDR3: TGCAGCGTTGCCGGGGTCGCTCACGAGCAGTACTTC.

Here the CDR3 DNA reads TGTGCCAGCAAACTTCAAGGACGGGAGAACACTGAAGCTTTCTTT. Its translation is CASKLQGRENTEAFF. The gene calls are TRBV27 and TRBJ1-1; D unclear. With 7 bases removed from V and 1 base from J, the gap between germline ends came to 16 bases. This CDR3 comprises 15 residues. The V gene's germline CDR1 is MNHEY and CDR2 SMNVEV (reference sequence).

The chain recombines TRBV28 with TRBJ2-3, with D perhaps assigned TRBD1 or TRBD2 (5 bases each). Germline V gene sequence: CDR1 MDHEN, CDR2 SYDVKM. The CDR3 extends over 16 amino acids. The V and J ends lost 6 bases and 4 bases respectively, with 20 bases between them. CDR3 bases: TGTGCCAGCAGCCCCGTAGAGGGACGGGGCTCAGATACGCAGTATTTT. This sequence encodes CASSPVEGRGSDTQYF.

The CDR3 DNA is TGTGCCCTCCAGGATTTGGACCTTTCTAATGAGCAGTTCTTC. It is translated as CALQDLDLSNEQFF. The rearrangement joins TRBV6-5 to TRBJ2-1; D gene ambiguous. The CDR3 contains 14 residues. Germline V gene sequence: CDR1 MNHEY, CDR2 SVGAGI. The V end was cut by 11 bases, the J end by 7 bases, with 21 bases between.

This clonotype was detected once. V is TRBV27 and J is TRBJ2-1; 9 positions agree with TRBD1. The trim removed 6 bases at V and 1 base at J, leaving 16 bases unmatched. This CDR3 is 19 amino acids long. Germline values: CDR1 MNHEY, CDR2 SMNVEV (reference sequence). CDR3 loop: CASSVATGGVSVSYNEQFF. Written as DNA, the CDR3 is TGTGCCAGCAGCGTAGCTACAGGGGGCGTTAGTGTGTCCTACAATGAGCAGTTCTTC.

Only a few counts were recorded for this clonotype. The gene calls are TRBV12-3 or TRBV12-4 and TRBJ2-1; TRBD2 agrees at 13 bases. The ends lost 10 bases at V and 7 bases at J; junction bases unmatched: 4. This CDR3 contains 13 residues. The CDR3, as DNA: TGTGCCACTAGACTAGCGGGGGGAAATGAGCAGTTCTTC. It yields the protein CATRLAGGNEQFF.

This clonotype was detected once. The chain uses TRBV20-1 and TRBJ2-7; 7 nucleotides agree with TRBD2. This CDR3 is built from 15 residues. V lost 0 bases to trimming and J lost 4 bases; unmatched junction nucleotides: 9. CDR1 DFQATT and CDR2 SNEGSKA come from the germline V gene (reference sequence). The CDR3 DNA reads as TGCAGTGCTAGAGATCGGACCGGGGGGTGGTACGAGCAGTACTTC. Its protein is CSARDRTGGWYEQYF.

This clonotype was seen repeatedly, ten times or more. The genes are TRBV19 and TRBJ2-7; D uncertain. The V end lost 4 bases, the J end lost 3 bases, and 16 bases lay between the germline ends. Germline CDR1 and CDR2: LNHDA and SQIVND (reference sequence). The CDR3 has 15 amino acids. The CDR3 DNA reads as TGTGCCAGTAGTAGTCAGGATACGAAAATCTACGAGCAGTACTTC. Amino acids: CASSSQDTKIYEQYF.

This clonotype was observed a few times. The chain recombines TRBV20-1 with TRBJ2-1; 8 bases map to TRBD2. The CDR3 has 15 amino acids. Germline CDR1 reads DFQATT; CDR2 reads SNEGSKA (reference sequence). J gave up 7 bases and V 0 bases, and 8 bases lay outside the gene matches. The CDR3 bases are TGCAGTGCTAGAGAGACGGGGGGGCCCCGGAATGAGCAGTTCTTC. The encoded protein is CSARETGGPRNEQFF.

This clonotype has ten or more counts. The chain links TRBV4-3 to TRBJ1-2; 7 bases line up with TRBD1. This CDR3 has 14 residues. CDR1 LGHNA and CDR2 YSLEER come from the germline V gene. With V trimmed by 7 bases and J by 0 bases, 5 bases remained unmatched. CDR3 sequence: CASTPGTANYGYTF. The CDR3 nucleotides read TGCGCCAGCACCCCCGGGACAGCTAACTATGGCTACACCTTC.

This clonotype was seen ten or more times. V and J are TRBV29-1 and TRBJ2-5; 8 nucleotides align to TRBD2. CDR3 size: 12 residues. Germline assignment: CDR1 SQVTM and CDR2 ANQGSEA. V gave up 7 bases and J gave up 4 bases; unmatched junction bases: 5. The CDR3 DNA reads as TGCAGCGCATCGACTAGCGCAGAGACCCAGTACTTC. Protein sequence: CSASTSAETQYF.

This clonotype appeared a few times. The V call is TRBV20-1, the J call TRBJ2-3; D unclear. The CDR3 spans 13 residues. The V gene lost 1 base and the J gene lost 1 base, with 6 bases spanning the gap. CDR1 is DFQATT and CDR2 is SNEGSKA in the germline V gene (reference sequence). The CDR3 spells CSARVGGTDTQYF. The CDR3 nucleotides read TGCAGTGCTAGAGTCGGTGGCACAGATACGCAGTATTTT.

On this clonotype itself: Mismatch with germline at one junction end may stem from a read error. The chain carries TRBV28 and TRBJ2-5, with 13 bases lining up with TRBD2. The CDR3 is made up of 16 amino acids. Looked up from germline, CDR1 is MDHEN and CDR2 is SYDVKM. This CDR3 is CASSSGTSGDQEAQYF. DNA for the CDR3: TGTGCCAGCAGTTCGGGGACTAGCGGGGATCAAGAGGCCCAGTACTTC.

This chain uses TRBV7-2 with TRBJ2-1; D may match TRBD1 or TRBD2 (6 bases each). Germline V CDR1 and CDR2: SGHTA, FQGNSA. V lost 2 bases, J lost 1 base, and 12 bases lay in between. The CDR3 is 16 amino acids. The CDR3, as DNA: TGTGCCAGCAGCTTAAAAGGGGGGACTTCCTACAATGAGCAGTTCTTC. It translates to CASSLKGGTSYNEQFF.

Notes on this clonotype: This likely comes from a read error, as the CDR3 has no conserved phenylalanine or tryptophan at its end. The chain carries TRBV7-9 and TRBJ1-1; no clear D gene. With 2 bases removed from V and 0 bases from J, the gap between germline ends came to 7 bases. The CDR3 contains 14 residues. CDR1 and CDR2 from the germline V gene are SEHNR and FQNEAQ (reference sequence). DNA of the CDR3: TGTGCCAGCAGCTTAACACTAGTGAACACTGAAGCTTTCTTG. Amino acids: CASSLTLVNTEAFL.

The V gene is TRBV20-1, the J gene TRBJ2-3; D is undetermined. The CDR3 contains 12 residues. Trimming left V 6 bases short and J 1 base short, with 8 bases between. The germline V gene has CDR1 DFQATT and CDR2 SNEGSKA (reference sequence). Written as DNA, the CDR3 is TGCAGTGCAGTCCAGCGCACAGATACGCAGTATTTT. Translated, it gives CSAVQRTDTQYF.

The chain is built from TRBV3-1 and TRBJ1-2; possibly TRBD1 for D (6 bases). CDR3 size: 15 residues. Trimming took off 4 bases at V and 1 base at J, with 13 bases between the two ends. Germline CDR1 and CDR2: LGHDT and YNNKEL (reference sequence). The CDR3 bases are TGTGCCAGCAGCCCGACCGGACAGATTAACTATGGCTACACCTTC. It is translated as CASSPTGQINYGYTF.

The rearrangement uses TRBV6-2 or TRBV6-3 and TRBJ2-1; TRBD2 might be the D (6 bases). V lost 6 bases and J lost 10, with 13 bases in between. Germline V lookup: CDR1 MNHEY, CDR2 SVGEGT. The CDR3 is 12 amino acids. CDR3 coding DNA: TGTGCCAGCAGGGGGGACTTCTGGGAGCAGTTCTTC. It specifies CASRGDFWEQFF.

This clonotype was seen only once. V and J are TRBV20-1 and TRBJ2-1, with D tentatively TRBD1 (5 bases). This CDR3 is built from 12 residues. V gave up 6 bases and J gave up 1 base, with 7 bases separating them. Germline V gene sequence: CDR1 DFQATT, CDR2 SNEGSKA (reference sequence). CDR3: CSAGLSYNEQFF. CDR3 DNA: TGCAGTGCGGGGCTATCCTACAATGAGCAGTTCTTC.

The chain joins TRBV7-2 to TRBJ2-4, with D uncertain. The CDR3 extends over 12 amino acids. Germline V gives CDR1 SGHTA, CDR2 FQGNSA. V was pared by 2 bases and J by 8 bases, with 7 bases between. CDR3 sequence (DNA): TGTGCCAGCAGCTTATTGACGGACATTCAGTACTTC. Its translation: CASSLLTDIQYF.

This clonotype was found once. The chain combines TRBV20-1 with TRBJ2-5, with TRBD1 identical over 8 bases. V shed 1 base, J shed 11 bases, and the junction held 15 bases outside the gene matches. Per germline, CDR1 DFQATT and CDR2 SNEGSKA (reference sequence). CDR3 size: 15 residues. CDR3 in DNA: TGCAGTGCTAGAGCGCCCGGACAGGGCCACAATGAGCAGTACTTC. Its protein product is CSARAPGQGHNEQYF.